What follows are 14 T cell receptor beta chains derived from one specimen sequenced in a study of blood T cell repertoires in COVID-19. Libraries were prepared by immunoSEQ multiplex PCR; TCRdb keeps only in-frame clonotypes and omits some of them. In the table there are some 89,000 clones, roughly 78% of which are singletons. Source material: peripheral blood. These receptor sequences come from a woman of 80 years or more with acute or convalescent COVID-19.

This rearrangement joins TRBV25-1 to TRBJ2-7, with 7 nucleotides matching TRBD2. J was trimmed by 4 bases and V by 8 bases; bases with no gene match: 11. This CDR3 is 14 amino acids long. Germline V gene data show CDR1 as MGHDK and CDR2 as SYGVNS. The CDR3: CASGRGGDFYEQYF. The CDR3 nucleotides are TGTGCCAGCGGGAGGGGAGGGGATTTTTACGAGCAGTACTTC.

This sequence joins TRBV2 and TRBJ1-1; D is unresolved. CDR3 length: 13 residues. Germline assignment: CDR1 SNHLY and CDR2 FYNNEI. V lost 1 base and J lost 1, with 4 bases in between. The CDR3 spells CASSEEQNTEAFF. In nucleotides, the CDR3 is TGTGCCAGCAGTGAAGAACAGAACACTGAAGCTTTCTTT. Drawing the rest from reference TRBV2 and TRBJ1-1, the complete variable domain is EPEVTQTPSHQVTQMGQEVILRCVPISNHLYFYWYRQILGQKVEFLVSFYNNEISEKSEIFDDQFSVERPDGSNFTLKIRSTKLEDSAMYFCASSEEQNTEAFFGQGTRLTVV.

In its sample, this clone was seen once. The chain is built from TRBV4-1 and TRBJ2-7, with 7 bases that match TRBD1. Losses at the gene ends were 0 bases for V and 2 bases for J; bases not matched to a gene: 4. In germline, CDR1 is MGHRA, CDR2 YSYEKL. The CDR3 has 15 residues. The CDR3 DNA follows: TGCGCCAGCAGCCAAGATCGGGGACAGCCCTACGAGCAGTACTTC. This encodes CASSQDRGQPYEQYF.

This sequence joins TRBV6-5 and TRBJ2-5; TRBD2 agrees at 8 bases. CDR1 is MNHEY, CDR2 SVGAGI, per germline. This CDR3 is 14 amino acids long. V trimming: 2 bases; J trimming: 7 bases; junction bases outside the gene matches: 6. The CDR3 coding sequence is TGTGCCAGCAGTTACATCGGGGGGGCGGGGACCCAGTACTTC. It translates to CASSYIGGAGTQYF.

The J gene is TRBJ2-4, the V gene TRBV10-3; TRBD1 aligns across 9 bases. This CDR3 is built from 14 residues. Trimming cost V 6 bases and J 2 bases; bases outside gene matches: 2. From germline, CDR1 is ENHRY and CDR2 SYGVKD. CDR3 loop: CAIRGQGSKNIQYF. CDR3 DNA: TGTGCCATCAGGGGACAGGGCTCCAAAAACATTCAGTACTTC.

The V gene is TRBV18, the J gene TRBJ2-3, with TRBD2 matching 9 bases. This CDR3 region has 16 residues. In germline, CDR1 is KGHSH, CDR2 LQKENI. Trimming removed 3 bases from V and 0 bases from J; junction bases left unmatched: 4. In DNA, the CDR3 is TGTGCCAGCTCACCTGGGGGGACTAGCAGCACAGATACGCAGTATTTT. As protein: CASSPGGTSSTDTQYF.

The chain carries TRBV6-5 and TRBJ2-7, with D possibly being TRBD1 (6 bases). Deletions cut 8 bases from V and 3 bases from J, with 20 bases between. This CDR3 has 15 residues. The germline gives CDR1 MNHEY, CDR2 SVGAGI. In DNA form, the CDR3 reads TGTGCCAGCTCTAGCCTCCCGGGACAAGGCTACGAGCAGTACTTC. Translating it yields CASSSLPGQGYEQYF.

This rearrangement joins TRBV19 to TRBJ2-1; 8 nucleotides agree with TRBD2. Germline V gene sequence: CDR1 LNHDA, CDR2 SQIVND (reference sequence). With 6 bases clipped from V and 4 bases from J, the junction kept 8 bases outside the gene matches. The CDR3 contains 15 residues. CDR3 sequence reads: CASSRTSGTYNEQFF. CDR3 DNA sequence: TGTGCCAGTAGCCGTACTAGCGGCACTTACAATGAGCAGTTCTTC. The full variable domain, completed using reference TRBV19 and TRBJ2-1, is DGGITQSPKYLFRKEGQNVTLSCEQNLNHDAMYWYRQDPGQGLRLIYYSQIVNDFQKGDIAEGYSVSREKKESFPLTVTSAQKNPTAFYLCASSRTSGTYNEQFFGPGTRLTVL.

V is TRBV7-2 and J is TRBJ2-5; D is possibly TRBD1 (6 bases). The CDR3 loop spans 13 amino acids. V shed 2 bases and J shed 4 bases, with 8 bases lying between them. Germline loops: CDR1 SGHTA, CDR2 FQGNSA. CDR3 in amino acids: CASSLRGIETQYF. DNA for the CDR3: TGTGCCAGCAGCTTAAGGGGGATAGAGACCCAGTACTTC. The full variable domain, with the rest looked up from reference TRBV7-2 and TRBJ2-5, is GAGVSQSPSNKVTEKGKDVELRCDPISGHTALYWYRQSLGQGLEFLIYFQGNSAPDKSGLPSDRFSAERTGGSVSTLTIQRTQQEDSAVYLCASSLRGIETQYFGPGTRLLVL.

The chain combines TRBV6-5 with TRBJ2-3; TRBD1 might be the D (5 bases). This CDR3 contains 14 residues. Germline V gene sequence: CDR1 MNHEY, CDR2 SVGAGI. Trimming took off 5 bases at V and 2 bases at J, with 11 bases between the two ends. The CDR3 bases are TGTGCCAGCAGTCGGAGACAGATCACAGATACGCAGTATTTT. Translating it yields CASSRRQITDTQYF.

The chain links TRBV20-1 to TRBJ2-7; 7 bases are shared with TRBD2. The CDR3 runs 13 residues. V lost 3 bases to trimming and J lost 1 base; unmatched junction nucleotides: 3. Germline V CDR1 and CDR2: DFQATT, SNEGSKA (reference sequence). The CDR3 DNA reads TGCAGTGCTAGTGGGGAGGGTTCCTACGAGCAGTACTTC. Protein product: CSASGEGSYEQYF.

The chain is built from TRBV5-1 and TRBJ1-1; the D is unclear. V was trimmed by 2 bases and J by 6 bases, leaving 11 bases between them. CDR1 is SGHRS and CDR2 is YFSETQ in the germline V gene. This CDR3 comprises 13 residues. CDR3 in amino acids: CASSFGPGAEAFF. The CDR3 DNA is TGCGCCAGCAGCTTTGGGCCCGGGGCTGAAGCTTTCTTT. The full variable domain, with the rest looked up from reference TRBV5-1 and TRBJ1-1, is KAGVTQTPRYLIKTRGQQVTLSCSPISGHRSVSWYQQTPGQGLQFLFEYFSETQRNKGNFPGRFSGRQFSNSRSEMNVSTLELGDSALYLCASSFGPGAEAFFGQGTRLTVV.

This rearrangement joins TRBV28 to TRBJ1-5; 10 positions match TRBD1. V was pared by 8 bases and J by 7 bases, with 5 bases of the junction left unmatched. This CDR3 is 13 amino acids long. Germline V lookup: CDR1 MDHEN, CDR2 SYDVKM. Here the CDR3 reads CASWRTGGQPQHF. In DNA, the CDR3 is TGTGCCAGCTGGAGGACAGGGGGACAGCCCCAGCATTTT.

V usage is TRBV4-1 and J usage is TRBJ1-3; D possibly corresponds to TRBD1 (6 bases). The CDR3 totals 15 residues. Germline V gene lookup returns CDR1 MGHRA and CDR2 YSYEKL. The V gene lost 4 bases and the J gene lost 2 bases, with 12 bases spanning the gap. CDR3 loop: CASSPVQGAGNTIYF. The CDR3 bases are TGCGCCAGCAGCCCGGTACAGGGTGCTGGAAACACCATATATTTT.